These 11 T cell receptor beta chains were all obtained from the same sample, sequenced in a study of cytomegalovirus exposure and HLA in healthy donors. The PCR made use of 60 Vbeta and 13 Jbeta primers. Sequenced by immunoSEQ multiplex PCR; TCRdb stores in-frame clones only, minus some. Of about 120,000 clones listed, about 80% were seen once; the top ten hold about 0.94%. Sequencing was done on a sample of PBMCs. The source of these receptors is a human donor in good health.

V usage is TRBV19 and J usage is TRBJ1-5; TRBD1 agrees at 7 bases. Trimming took 0 bases from V and 3 from J; bases not matched to a gene: 11. This CDR3 region has 18 residues. Germline CDR1 LNHDA, CDR2 SQIVND (reference sequence). CDR3 amino acids: CASSIDPRGGRVNQPQHF. The CDR3 DNA reads TGTGCCAGTAGTATAGACCCAAGAGGGGGCCGAGTCAATCAGCCCCAGCATTTT.

This clone turned up a few times. This chain links TRBV6-1 with TRBJ2-7; tentatively, D is TRBD1 (5 bases). The CDR3 runs to 14 residues. Between the trimmed V and J ends, which lost 2 bases and 3 bases, there was a span of 11 bases. Germline loops: CDR1 MNHNS, CDR2 SASEGT. The CDR3 DNA follows: TGTGCCAGCAGTGAATCGGTGGGGCTCTACGAGCAGTACTTC. Protein sequence: CASSESVGLYEQYF.

The chain has TRBV20-1 and TRBJ1-1; D remains unclear. This CDR3 region has 10 residues. The V gene lost 3 bases and the J gene lost 5 bases, with 4 bases spanning the gap. Germline V gene data show CDR1 as DFQATT and CDR2 as SNEGSKA (reference sequence). In DNA form, the CDR3 reads TGCAGTGCTAGTCAAACTGAAGCTTTCTTT. Amino acid sequence: CSASQTEAFF.

The rearrangement joins TRBV27 to TRBJ1-1; D is ambiguous. The CDR3 runs to 12 residues. The germline V and J ends were trimmed by 5 bases and 7 bases, with 11 bases remaining between them. CDR1 and CDR2 (germline): MNHEY, SMNVEV (reference sequence). As DNA, the CDR3 is TGTGCCAGCAGTACTGGAGGAGGTGAAGCTTTCTTT. This encodes CASSTGGGEAFF.

This clone was picked up one time. The genes are TRBV9 and TRBJ1-2; tentatively, D is TRBD1 (5 bases). CDR3 length equals 12 residues. In germline, CDR1 is SGDLS, CDR2 YYNGEE. V lost 3 bases to trimming and J lost 9 bases, with 12 bases between them. Here the CDR3 reads CASSASSGSYTF. The CDR3 nucleotides are TGTGCCAGCAGCGCGTCTTCAGGGAGCTACACCTTC.

The chain carries TRBV9 and TRBJ2-2; D is perhaps TRBD1 (6 bases). Germline loops: CDR1 SGDLS, CDR2 YYNGEE. The ends were cut back, 4 bases at V and 6 bases at J, with 19 bases in the middle. The CDR3 spans 16 residues. The CDR3 sequence is CASSPYFQGIAGELFF. CDR3 DNA: TGTGCCAGCAGCCCCTACTTCCAGGGGATAGCCGGGGAGCTGTTTTTT.

There are a few counts of this clone. The gene calls are TRBV6-1 and TRBJ1-1; no firm D call. V was clipped by 0 bases and J by 6 bases, with 14 bases between them. The CDR3 consists of 15 residues. The V gene's germline CDR1 is MNHNS and CDR2 SASEGT. The CDR3 DNA sequence: TGTGCCAGCAGTGAAGCTAGGATTTTGGGCGCTGAAGCTTTCTTT. The encoded protein is CASSEARILGAEAFF.

CDR3 residues: CASSLARTAQETQYF. In DNA, the CDR3 is TGTGCCAGCAGCCTGGCCCGGACAGCTCAAGAGACCCAGTACTTC. J is TRBJ2-5 and V is TRBV6-6; D possibly corresponds to TRBD1 (6 bases). The V and J ends lost 6 bases and 2 bases respectively, with 16 bases between them. Per germline, CDR1 MNHNY and CDR2 SVGAGI (reference sequence). The CDR3 length is 15 residues.

The chain is built from TRBV14 and TRBJ1-2, with D possibly matching TRBD1 (5 bases). In germline, CDR1 is SGHDN, CDR2 FVKESK. Trimming took off 0 bases at V and 3 bases at J, with 11 bases between the two ends. The CDR3 covers 15 residues. Here the CDR3 reads CASSQDVQGYYGYTF. The CDR3 DNA is TGTGCCAGCAGCCAAGATGTCCAGGGATACTATGGCTACACCTTC.

In the case of this clone: A read error may produce the germline difference seen at one junction end. J is TRBJ1-1 and V is TRBV4-1; TRBD1 is a possible D gene (6 bases). In germline, CDR1 is MGHRA, CDR2 YSYEKL. There are 13 residues in the CDR3. CDR3 nucleotide sequence: TGTGCCAGCAGCCGAGGGGGTTACACTGAAGCTTTCTTT. It codes for CASSRGGYTEAFF.

The chain combines TRBV6-5 with TRBJ1-4; 8 nucleotides align to TRBD1. The CDR3 contains 14 residues. Looked up from germline, CDR1 is MNHEY and CDR2 is SVGAGI. Trimming cost V 8 bases and J 8 bases; bases outside gene matches: 10. CDR3 DNA: TGTGCCAGCCTTCTCGACAGGGGTGTAGAAAAACTGTTTTTT. Its translation is CASLLDRGVEKLFF.